A single sample is the source of the 28 T cell receptor beta chains below, sequenced in a study of cytomegalovirus exposure and HLA in healthy donors. In the PCR, 60 Vbeta and 13 Jbeta primers were used. Here immunoSEQ multiplex PCR was the method, and the copy in TCRdb shows in-frame clones only, minus some. Of about 120,000 clones listed, roughly four fifths are singletons. The sample taken for sequencing was PBMCs. The origin of the receptors is a woman in her thirties or forties in good health and CMV-seropositive.

The CDR3 spells CASSEKTVYGYTF. The CDR3 nucleotides are TGTGCCAGCAGTGAAAAAACAGTCTATGGCTACACCTTC. V is TRBV2 and J is TRBJ1-2; no reliable D call. V was shortened by 2 bases and J by 4 bases, with 8 bases between the two germline ends. The V gene's germline CDR1 is SNHLY and CDR2 FYNNEI. The CDR3 extends over 13 amino acids.

This clone was found a few times. V gene TRBV18 combines with J gene TRBJ2-5, with 10 bases matching TRBD2. CDR1 KGHSH and CDR2 LQKENI come from the germline V gene. J gave up 5 bases and V 3 bases, and 6 bases lay outside the gene matches. The CDR3 has 15 residues. This CDR3 is CASSPWTSGSETQYF. CDR3 DNA sequence: TGTGCCAGCTCACCCTGGACTAGCGGCTCGGAGACCCAGTACTTC.

J is TRBJ1-1 and V is TRBV27; D is unresolved. The germline gives CDR1 MNHEY, CDR2 SMNVEV (reference sequence). Between the trimmed V and J ends, which lost 6 bases and 0 bases, there was a span of 20 bases. This CDR3 comprises 17 residues. The CDR3 spells CASRSSAVAHMNTEAFF. CDR3 DNA sequence: TGTGCCAGCAGATCATCGGCGGTGGCACACATGAACACTGAAGCTTTCTTT.

J is TRBJ2-2 and V is TRBV4-2, with 8 bases matching TRBD2. After removal of 2 bases from V and 3 bases from J, the junction contained 5 bases not matched to a gene. From germline, CDR1 is LGHNA and CDR2 YNFKEQ. The CDR3 runs to 16 residues. The CDR3 bases are TGTGCCAGCAGCCAAATCAGCGGGAGAGACACCGGGGAGCTGTTTTTT. Translation gives CASSQISGRDTGELFF.

The chain has TRBV5-1 and TRBJ2-7; 10 nucleotides match TRBD1. V lost 4 bases and J lost 5; bases outside the gene matches: 9. The CDR3 extends over 15 amino acids. CDR1 is SGHRS and CDR2 is YFSETQ in the germline V gene. The CDR3 DNA follows: TGCGCCAGCAGCCGGGACAGGGGTTCCGTCGACGAGCAGTACTTC. Residues: CASSRDRGSVDEQYF. The complete variable domain, with remaining parts taken from reference TRBV5-1 and TRBJ2-7, reads KAGVTQTPRYLIKTRGQQVTLSCSPISGHRSVSWYQQTPGQGLQFLFEYFSETQRNKGNFPGRFSGRQFSNSRSEMNVSTLELGDSALYLCASSRDRGSVDEQYFGPGTRLTVT.

The V call is TRBV6-5, the J call TRBJ2-7; D is unclear. Germline V lookup: CDR1 MNHEY, CDR2 SVGAGI. Trimming removed 0 bases at V and 2 bases at J, with 8 bases between. This CDR3 region has 14 residues. This CDR3 reads CASSYSTGAYEQYF. The DNA of the CDR3 is TGTGCCAGCAGTTACTCGACGGGTGCCTACGAGCAGTACTTC.

The gene calls are TRBV11-2 and TRBJ2-3, with TRBD1 as a possible D gene (5 bases). Trimming stripped 1 base from V and 0 bases from J, with 8 bases between. Germline CDR1 and CDR2: SGHAT and FQNNGV. The CDR3 has 15 amino acids. The CDR3 coding sequence is TGTGCCAGCAGCTTAGGGACACATAGCACAGATACGCAGTATTTT. It is translated as CASSLGTHSTDTQYF.

As concerns this clone: The junction and the germline gene differ at one end; a read error may be behind it. The chain recombines TRBV5-5 with TRBJ2-7, with D possibly TRBD2 on 6 matching bases. Germline assignment: CDR1 SGHKS and CDR2 YYEKEE (reference sequence). This CDR3 is built from 15 residues. The CDR3 sequence is CASSQDFGGLYEQYF. CDR3 DNA: TGCGCCAGCAGCCAAGATTTCGGGGGTCTCTACGAGCAGTACTTC.

The V and J genes are TRBV2 and TRBJ2-5; 8 bases fit TRBD1. Trimming took 5 bases from V and 7 from J; bases not matched to a gene: 18. The CDR3 extends over 17 amino acids. The germline V gene encodes CDR1 SNHLY and CDR2 FYNNEI. CDR3 residues: CASSTPTGQGILGTQYF. The CDR3 DNA reads as TGTGCCAGCAGTACTCCTACCGGACAGGGAATTCTAGGGACCCAGTACTTC.

The chain combines TRBV4-1 with TRBJ1-5; D remains ambiguous. Looked up from germline, CDR1 is MGHRA and CDR2 is YSYEKL. V gave up 4 bases and J gave up 9 bases, with 19 bases separating them. This CDR3 contains 15 residues. The CDR3 loop is CASSPIGLIGPPQHF. The CDR3 DNA follows: TGCGCCAGCAGCCCAATAGGACTAATCGGGCCGCCCCAGCATTTT.

About this clone: The junction departs from germline at one end; a sequencing error may be responsible. The chain recombines TRBV18 with TRBJ1-5, with 7 bases fitting TRBD1. This CDR3 has 13 residues. CDR1 KGHSH and CDR2 LQKENI come from the germline V gene. The CDR3 DNA sequence: TGTCCCAGCTCTCCGGACAGGAGTCAGCCCCAGCATTTT. It codes for CPSSPDRSQPQHF.

CDR3: CAWSVLRGTSGRIVYEQYF. The CDR3 DNA reads TGTGCCTGGAGTGTACTGCGGGGGACTAGCGGGAGGATAGTCTACGAGCAGTACTTC. The J gene is TRBJ2-7, the V gene TRBV30; 15 bases are shared with TRBD2. This CDR3 is 19 amino acids long. V lost 0 bases to trimming and J lost 3 bases; unmatched junction nucleotides: 12. CDR1 GTSNPN and CDR2 SVGIG come from the germline V gene (reference sequence).

The chain is built from TRBV6-5 and TRBJ2-3; D not resolved. Trimming pared 0 bases from V and 0 bases from J, leaving 7 bases between. Germline CDR1 MNHEY, CDR2 SVGAGI. CDR3 length equals 15 residues. The CDR3 spells CASSYSAVSTDTQYF. CDR3 bases: TGTGCCAGCAGTTACTCGGCGGTTAGCACAGATACGCAGTATTTT.

The gene calls are TRBV7-2 and TRBJ1-1; D gene ambiguous. V shed 1 base and J shed 7 bases, with 13 bases lying between them. This CDR3 region has 14 residues. From germline, CDR1 is SGHTA and CDR2 FQGNSA. This CDR3 is CASSLGVTEVEAFF. Written as DNA, the CDR3 is TGTGCCAGCAGCTTAGGTGTCACGGAGGTTGAAGCTTTCTTT.

V is TRBV7-2 and J is TRBJ2-2, with TRBD1 as a possible D gene (6 bases). The CDR3 spans 15 residues. Per germline, CDR1 SGHTA and CDR2 FQGNSA. The V and J ends lost 5 bases and 0 bases respectively, with 10 bases between them. The CDR3, as DNA: TGTGCCAGCAGCCGAGACAGGACGAACACCGGGGAGCTGTTTTTT. This codes for CASSRDRTNTGELFF.

The J gene is TRBJ2-7, the V gene TRBV25-1, with 10 bases matching TRBD1. The germline V gene has CDR1 MGHDK and CDR2 SYGVNS. The ends lost 6 bases at V and 2 bases at J; junction bases unmatched: 4. The CDR3 runs to 14 residues. DNA for the CDR3: TGTGCCAGCAGCCGGGACAGGGGAACCTACGAGCAGTACTTC. This codes for CASSRDRGTYEQYF.

The CDR3 region is CAWSDTLGGLEKLFF. The CDR3 DNA reads TGTGCCTGGAGTGACACCCTAGGAGGTCTTGAAAAACTGTTTTTT. The J gene is TRBJ1-4, the V gene TRBV30; no clear D gene. Trimming removed 1 base at V and 7 bases at J, with 16 bases between. Germline values: CDR1 GTSNPN, CDR2 SVGIG (reference sequence). The length of the CDR3 is 15 residues.

The V call is TRBV7-6, the J call TRBJ1-4; D gene uncertain. Trimming cost V 1 base and J 3 bases, with 9 bases left between them. This CDR3 has 15 amino acids. Germline lookup yields CDR1 SGHVS and CDR2 FNYEAQ. In DNA, the CDR3 is TGTGCCAGCAGCTTAGATGAGATTTCTAATGAAAAACTGTTTTTT. Translation gives CASSLDEISNEKLFF.

The V call is TRBV7-2, the J call TRBJ2-7; TRBD1 aligns across 8 bases. V was clipped by 3 bases and J by 5 bases; unmatched bases: 3. The CDR3 contains 13 residues. The germline CDR1 and CDR2 sequences are SGHTA and FQGNSA. The CDR3 DNA is TGTGCCAGCAGCTTCGACAGGGGAAACGAGCAGTACTTC. Amino acids: CASSFDRGNEQYF.

This clone was recorded once. This chain uses TRBV4-3 with TRBJ2-2; 12 nucleotides match TRBD1. Germline values: CDR1 LGHNA, CDR2 YSLEER. The V segment lost 3 bases and the J segment 5 bases; nucleotides outside the gene matches: 10. The CDR3 has 18 amino acids. The CDR3 is CASSHPPGTGGPTGELFF. The CDR3 nucleotides read TGCGCCAGCAGCCATCCCCCAGGGACAGGGGGCCCGACCGGGGAGCTGTTTTTT.

The V call is TRBV11-2, the J call TRBJ2-3; 8 nucleotides align to TRBD2. V dropped 6 bases and J dropped 2; count of bases not matched to a gene: 10. This CDR3 has 16 residues. Germline CDR1 is SGHAT and CDR2 is FQNNGV. The CDR3 spells CASSSGTRGATDTQYF. The DNA for the CDR3 is TGTGCCAGCAGTTCCGGGACTAGGGGGGCCACAGATACGCAGTATTTT. Using reference TRBV11-2 and TRBJ2-3 for the parts outside the CDR3, the full variable domain is EAGVAQSPRYKIIEKRQSVAFWCNPISGHATLYWYQQILGQGPKLLIQFQNNGVVDDSQLPKDRFSAERLKGVDSTLKIQPAKLEDSAVYLCASSSGTRGATDTQYFGPGTRLTVL.

This clone occurred once. CDR3 amino acids: CASSPGGSGGRNEQFF. CDR3 in DNA: TGTGCCAGCAGCCCAGGAGGGAGCGGGGGGAGGAATGAGCAGTTCTTC. The rearrangement links TRBV5-4 to TRBJ2-1, with TRBD2 matching over 9 bases. The CDR3 length is 16 residues. V was pared by 4 bases and J by 7 bases, with 12 bases of the junction left unmatched. CDR1 is SGHNT, CDR2 YYREEE, per germline (reference sequence).

The chain carries TRBV25-1 and TRBJ2-7; 12 bases match TRBD2. The junction had 6 bases not matched to a gene; V was cut back by 8 bases and J by 4 bases. CDR3 size: 14 residues. In germline, CDR1 is MGHDK, CDR2 SYGVNS. The CDR3 reads CASGRLAGVYEQYF. Here the CDR3 DNA reads TGTGCCAGCGGGAGACTAGCGGGAGTGTACGAGCAGTACTTC.

The chain uses TRBV2 and TRBJ2-1; 14 bases agree with TRBD2. Germline V gene sequence: CDR1 SNHLY, CDR2 FYNNEI. The V gene end was trimmed by 5 bases and the J gene end by 0 bases; junction bases not matched to a gene: 9. The CDR3 sequence is 19 residues long. This CDR3 is CASSLRTGLAGDSYNEQFF. As DNA, the CDR3 is TGTGCCAGCAGTCTAAGGACGGGACTAGCGGGAGACTCCTACAATGAGCAGTTCTTC.

This clone turned up a few times. The rearrangement links TRBV2 to TRBJ2-2; D is uncertain. CDR3 length: 15 amino acids. Germline V gene data show CDR1 as SNHLY and CDR2 as FYNNEI. The V end was cut by 3 bases, the J end by 0 bases, with 8 bases between. CDR3 bases: TGTGCCAGCAGTGAGGAGAGCGCGAACACCGGGGAGCTGTTTTTT. This encodes CASSEESANTGELFF.

The chain uses TRBV7-2 and TRBJ2-2, with 10 bases matching TRBD2. With 5 bases clipped from V and 7 bases from J, the junction kept 10 bases outside the gene matches. The CDR3 has 16 residues. Looked up from germline, CDR1 is SGHTA and CDR2 is FQGNSA. This chain's CDR3 is CASSVGLAGAVGELFF. The CDR3 coding sequence is TGTGCCAGCAGCGTAGGTCTAGCGGGGGCGGTCGGGGAGCTGTTTTTT.

Written as DNA, the CDR3 is TGTGCCTGGAGTGTACGCGACAGGGCGGGAGGCTACACCTTC. It encodes CAWSVRDRAGGYTF. J is TRBJ1-2 and V is TRBV30; 7 bases are a match to TRBD1. Germline values: CDR1 GTSNPN, CDR2 SVGIG (reference sequence). The CDR3 is 14 residues long. J gave up 8 bases and V 0 bases, and 9 bases lay outside the gene matches.

V is TRBV7-2 and J is TRBJ1-5; a possible D gene is TRBD1 (6 bases). Deletions cut 3 bases from V and 2 bases from J, with 11 bases between. CDR1 is SGHTA and CDR2 is FQGNSA in the germline V gene. The CDR3 length is 15 residues. The CDR3 DNA sequence: TGTGCCAGCAGCTTCACAGGGCCCCGCAATCAGCCCCAGCATTTT. It codes for CASSFTGPRNQPQHF.